The 23 T cell receptor beta chains below were found in one sample sequenced in a study of shared clonotypes between healthy human individuals. Clones were sequenced by immunoSEQ multiplex PCR, and TCRdb holds only the in-frame ones, with some missing. The top ten clones hold about 0.41% of a sample with a few million clones, 85% to 95% of them seen once. The sequencing sample was made of naive CD4+ T cells from PBMCs. Subset described: CD45RA+ positively selected. The receptors derive from a man between 18 and 29 years old in good health. Some clones in this sample may be carry-over from other donors' samples.

The J gene is TRBJ2-7, the V gene TRBV11-1; TRBD2 matches 9 bases. V shed 5 bases, J shed 1 base, and the junction held 6 bases outside the gene matches. The CDR3 sequence is 15 residues long. CDR1 is SGHAT, CDR2 FQDESV, per germline (reference sequence). The CDR3 DNA reads TGTGCCAGCAGCCCCGGACTAGCGCTATCCTACGAGCAGTACTTC. Protein product: CASSPGLALSYEQYF.

V gene TRBV5-1 combines with J gene TRBJ2-5; the D gene is possibly TRBD2 (6 bases). The CDR3 spans 13 residues. Germline V gene lookup returns CDR1 SGHRS and CDR2 YFSETQ. Trimming pared 3 bases from V and 5 bases from J, leaving 11 bases between. The CDR3 sequence is CASSSGLEETQYF. CDR3 DNA sequence: TGCGCCAGCAGCTCGGGACTTGAGGAGACCCAGTACTTC.

The rearrangement joins TRBV7-8 to TRBJ2-1; TRBD1 aligns across 10 bases. The CDR3 contains 17 residues. Germline-derived CDR1 and CDR2 are SGHVS and FQNEAQ. V lost 5 bases, J lost 10 bases, and 17 bases stayed unmatched. DNA for the CDR3: TGTGCCAGCAGCCCCCACAACCCCGACAGGGGGCCAAAGGAGCAGTTCTTC. It translates to CASSPHNPDRGPKEQFF.

The J gene is TRBJ2-7, the V gene TRBV18, with TRBD2 matching 10 bases. V lost 2 bases to trimming and J lost 3 bases; unmatched junction nucleotides: 7. This CDR3 region has 16 residues. Germline lookup yields CDR1 KGHSH and CDR2 LQKENI. CDR3 nucleotides: TGTGCCAGCTCACCAATCCTCGGACTAGCGGACTACGAGCAGTACTTC. It encodes CASSPILGLADYEQYF. Looking up the rest from reference TRBV18 and TRBJ2-7 gives the full variable domain: NAGVMQNPRHLVRRRGQEARLRCSPMKGHSHVYWYRQLPEEGLKFMVYLQKENIIDESGMPKERFSAEFPKEGPSILRIQQVVRGDSAAYFCASSPILGLADYEQYFGPGTRLTVT.

This chain connects TRBV7-9 to TRBJ1-6; D remains ambiguous. Trimming stripped 1 base from V and 11 bases from J, with 12 bases between. Per the germline V gene, CDR1 is SEHNR and CDR2 is FQNEAQ (reference sequence). The CDR3 consists of 14 residues. The CDR3 protein is CASSLVVGITPLHF. The CDR3 DNA reads TGTGCCAGCAGCTTAGTCGTGGGAATAACACCCCTCCACTTT.

The V call is TRBV4-2, the J call TRBJ1-1; possible D gene TRBD1, 5 bases. This CDR3 contains 14 residues. With 5 bases removed from V and 5 bases from J, the gap between germline ends came to 15 bases. Per the germline V gene, CDR1 is LGHNA and CDR2 is YNFKEQ. The CDR3 DNA reads TGTGCCAGCAGCACTCCGGGGGGGATTACTGAAGCTTTCTTT. Protein sequence: CASSTPGGITEAFF.

This sequence joins TRBV27 and TRBJ2-5; 10 positions agree with TRBD1. Unmatched junction bases numbered 20, after V lost 8 bases and J lost 5 bases. The CDR3 totals 18 residues. Germline values: CDR1 MNHEY, CDR2 SMNVEV (reference sequence). The DNA of the CDR3 is TGTGCCAGCCGCCCACCCGGGACAGGGGCCTATCTCGGGGAGACCCAGTACTTC. Its protein product is CASRPPGTGAYLGETQYF.

The chain couples TRBV28 to TRBJ2-4; 12 bases agree with TRBD2. The CDR3 extends over 19 amino acids. Germline V lookup: CDR1 MDHEN, CDR2 SYDVKM. The V and J ends lost 5 bases and 1 base, in that order; junction bases with no gene match: 12. The CDR3 bases are TGTGCCAGCAGTAACCTAGCGGGAGGGCTCAATATGGCCAAAAACATTCAGTACTTC. It translates to CASSNLAGGLNMAKNIQYF.

This chain uses TRBV7-9 with TRBJ2-7; 8 positions agree with TRBD1. CDR1 and CDR2 from the germline V gene are SEHNR and FQNEAQ (reference sequence). This CDR3 has 16 amino acids. J was trimmed by 4 bases and V by 4 bases; bases with no gene match: 12. CDR3 DNA: TGTGCCAGCAGCTCCTCCGGGGACAGGAGGACTTACGAGCAGTACTTC. This codes for CASSSSGDRRTYEQYF.

The chain links TRBV29-1 to TRBJ2-7, with D possibly matching TRBD2 (6 bases). Looked up from germline, CDR1 is SQVTM and CDR2 is ANQGSEA. The CDR3 extends over 12 amino acids. V lost 3 bases to trimming and J lost 7 bases, with 13 bases between them. The CDR3 nucleotides are TGCAGCGTTGAGGGGGGACGCCGGGAGCAGTACTTC. Amino acids: CSVEGGRREQYF.

This chain connects TRBV9 to TRBJ2-7; TRBD1 matches 10 bases. Per germline, CDR1 SGDLS and CDR2 YYNGEE. V lost 3 bases to trimming and J lost 7 bases; unmatched junction nucleotides: 7. This CDR3 is 14 amino acids long. The CDR3 sequence is CASSGRQGAREQYF. The CDR3, as DNA: TGTGCCAGCAGCGGGAGACAGGGGGCGCGGGAGCAGTACTTC.

This chain connects TRBV7-3 to TRBJ2-1; 10 nucleotides align to TRBD2. V shed 5 bases, J shed 6 bases, and the junction held 7 bases outside the gene matches. The germline V gene has CDR1 SGHTA and CDR2 FQGTGA. This CDR3 region has 15 residues. The CDR3 nucleotides read TGTGCCAGCAGCCCGAGCCTAGCGGGAGTCAATGAGCAGTTCTTC. As protein: CASSPSLAGVNEQFF.

This chain links TRBV4-3 with TRBJ2-1; 7 bases match TRBD1. The germline V gene encodes CDR1 LGHNA and CDR2 YSLEER. The CDR3 is 14 residues long. J was trimmed by 8 bases and V by 5 bases; bases with no gene match: 9. The CDR3 DNA is TGCGCCAGCAGCAGGGGACAGACCTCGCATGAGCAGTTCTTC. This encodes CASSRGQTSHEQFF.

The chain combines TRBV7-3 with TRBJ2-1; TRBD2 aligns across 8 bases. The ends lost 8 bases at V and 5 bases at J; junction bases unmatched: 8. CDR1 is SGHTA, CDR2 FQGTGA, per germline. CDR3 length equals 14 residues. The CDR3 protein is CASSRTSSDNEQFF. CDR3 in DNA: TGTGCCAGCTCCCGGACTAGCTCGGACAATGAGCAGTTCTTC.

In its sample, this clone was seen once. The rearrangement links TRBV14 to TRBJ2-3; TRBD2 aligns across 10 bases. This CDR3 has 17 amino acids. The germline V gene has CDR1 SGHDN and CDR2 FVKESK. V was pared by 0 bases and J by 0 bases, with 3 bases of the junction left unmatched. The CDR3 DNA follows: TGTGCCAGCAGCCAAGATCGGACTAGCGGTAGCACAGATACGCAGTATTTT. Protein sequence: CASSQDRTSGSTDTQYF.

This chain joins TRBV27 and TRBJ1-2; D unclear. CDR1 is MNHEY, CDR2 SMNVEV, per germline (reference sequence). The V gene lost 8 bases and the J gene lost 0 bases, with 10 bases spanning the gap. This CDR3 spans 13 amino acids. The CDR3 region is CASSAGANYGYTF. The CDR3 coding sequence is TGTGCCAGCTCCGCTGGAGCTAACTATGGCTACACCTTC.

This chain joins TRBV28 and TRBJ2-3, with 11 bases fitting TRBD2. V was clipped by 6 bases and J by 0 bases; unmatched bases: 5. The length of the CDR3 is 16 residues. Per the germline V gene, CDR1 is MDHEN and CDR2 is SYDVKM. The CDR3 region has the DNA TGTGCCAGCAGAACGACTAGCGGGGCTAGCACAGATACGCAGTATTTT. It codes for CASRTTSGASTDTQYF. Complete variable domain (other parts from reference TRBV28 and TRBJ2-3): DVKVTQSSRYLVKRTGEKVFLECVQDMDHENMFWYRQDPGLGLRLIYFSYDVKMKEKGDIPEGYSVSREKKERFSLILESASTNQTSMYLCASRTTSGASTDTQYFGPGTRLTVL.

The chain is built from TRBV19 and TRBJ1-5, with a possible D match to TRBD1 (5 bases). Germline CDR1 is LNHDA and CDR2 is SQIVND (reference sequence). The ends were cut back, 7 bases at V and 0 bases at J, with 16 bases in the middle. The CDR3 is 16 amino acids. Here the CDR3 DNA reads TGTGCCAGTAAAGGGGCACGGGTTTATAGCAATCAGCCCCAGCATTTT. It yields the protein CASKGARVYSNQPQHF.

The V and J genes are TRBV6-1 and TRBJ1-2; 8 bases align to TRBD1. The germline V gene encodes CDR1 MNHNS and CDR2 SASEGT. The CDR3 is made up of 12 amino acids. The V segment lost 7 bases and the J segment 8 bases; nucleotides outside the gene matches: 6. The DNA for the CDR3 is TGTGCCAGCAATGACAGGGGCGAGGGCTACACCTTC. This encodes CASNDRGEGYTF.

This CDR3 reads CAISDGEFTYEQYF. The CDR3 DNA reads TGTGCCATCAGTGACGGGGAATTCACCTACGAGCAGTACTTC. The chain uses TRBV10-3 and TRBJ2-7; the D gene is possibly TRBD2 (5 bases). The germline CDR1 and CDR2 sequences are ENHRY and SYGVKD. The CDR3 extends over 14 amino acids. Trimming pared 3 bases from V and 2 bases from J, leaving 11 bases between.

The chain links TRBV28 to TRBJ2-7; TRBD2 matches at 8 bases. Germline V CDR1 and CDR2: MDHEN, SYDVKM. The ends lost 7 bases at V and 2 bases at J; junction bases unmatched: 10. CDR3 size: 15 residues. The CDR3 bases are TGTGCCAGCACACACGACGGGGGGGTCCCCTACGAGCAGTACTTC. Translating gives CASTHDGGVPYEQYF.

V is TRBV7-9 and J is TRBJ2-7; 9 nucleotides align to TRBD2. The CDR3 has 16 amino acids. V dropped 4 bases and J dropped 0; count of bases not matched to a gene: 7. The germline CDR1 and CDR2 sequences are SEHNR and FQNEAQ (reference sequence). CDR3 amino acids: CASSYPASGNSYEQYF. The CDR3 nucleotides read TGTGCCAGCAGCTACCCGGCTAGCGGGAACTCCTACGAGCAGTACTTC. Full variable domain (missing parts from reference TRBV7-9 and TRBJ2-7): DTGVSQNPRHKITKRGQNVTFRCDPISEHNRLYWYRQTLGQGPEFLTYFQNEAQLEKSRLLSDRFSAERPKGSFSTLEIQRTEQGDSAMYLCASSYPASGNSYEQYFGPGTRLTVT.

V and J are TRBV28 and TRBJ2-7; 7 nucleotides agree with TRBD2. The germline V gene encodes CDR1 MDHEN and CDR2 SYDVKM. The CDR3 has 15 amino acids. The trim removed 3 bases at V and 3 bases at J, leaving 8 bases unmatched. Here the CDR3 reads CASSLRLAERYEQYF. The CDR3 nucleotides read TGTGCCAGCAGTTTGAGGCTAGCGGAACGCTACGAGCAGTACTTC.